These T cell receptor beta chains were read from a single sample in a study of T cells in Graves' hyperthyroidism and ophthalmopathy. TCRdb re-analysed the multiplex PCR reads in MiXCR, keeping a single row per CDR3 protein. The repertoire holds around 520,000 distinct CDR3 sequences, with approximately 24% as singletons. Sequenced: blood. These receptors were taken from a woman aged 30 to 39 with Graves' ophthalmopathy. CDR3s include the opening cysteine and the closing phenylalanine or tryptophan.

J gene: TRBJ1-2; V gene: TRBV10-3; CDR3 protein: CASHRGTDYGYTF
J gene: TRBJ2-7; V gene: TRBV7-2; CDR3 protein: CASSLAAGTSGYEQYF
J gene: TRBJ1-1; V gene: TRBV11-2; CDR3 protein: CASSPSNSEAFF
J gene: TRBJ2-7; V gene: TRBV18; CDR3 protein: CASSPLDRAHEQYF
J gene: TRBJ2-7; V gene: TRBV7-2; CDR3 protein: CASSFTTGYEQYF
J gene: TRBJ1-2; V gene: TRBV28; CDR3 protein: CASSIGQGHGYTF
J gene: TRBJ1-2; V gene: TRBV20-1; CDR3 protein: CSASEGQGNAYGYTF
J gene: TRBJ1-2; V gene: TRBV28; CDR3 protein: CASTSGWGYGYTF
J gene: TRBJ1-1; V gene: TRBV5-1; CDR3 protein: CASSLGADSGREAFF
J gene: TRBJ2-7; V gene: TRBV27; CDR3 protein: CASSPSEPFGGDYEQYF
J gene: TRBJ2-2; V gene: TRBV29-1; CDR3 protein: CSVVTAENTGELFF
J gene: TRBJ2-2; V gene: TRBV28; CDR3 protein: CASRLTGGTGELFF
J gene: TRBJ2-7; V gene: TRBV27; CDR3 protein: CASSPLALSSYEQYF
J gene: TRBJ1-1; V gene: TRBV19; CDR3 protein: CASSIGTIAWPEVNTEAFF
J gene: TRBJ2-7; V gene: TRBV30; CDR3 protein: CAWSVPGGGEQYF
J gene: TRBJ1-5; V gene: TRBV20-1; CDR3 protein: CSARIAGGRPQHF
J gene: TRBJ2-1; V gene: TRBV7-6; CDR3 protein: CASSQLDRGDEQFF
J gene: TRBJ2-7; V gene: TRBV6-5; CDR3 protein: CASSYSGGIYEQYF
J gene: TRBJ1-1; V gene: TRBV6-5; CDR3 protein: CASSYRNTEAFF
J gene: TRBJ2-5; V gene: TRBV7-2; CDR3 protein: CASRNSGGSQETQYF
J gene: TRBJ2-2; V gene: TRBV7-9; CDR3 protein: CASSTGPTNTGELFF
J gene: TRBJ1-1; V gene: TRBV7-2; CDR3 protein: CASSPHPDTEAFF
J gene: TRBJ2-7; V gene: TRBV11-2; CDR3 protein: CASSLNPSSYEQYF
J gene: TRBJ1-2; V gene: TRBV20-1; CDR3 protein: CSSQARIGYTF
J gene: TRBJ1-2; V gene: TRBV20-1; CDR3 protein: CSARDRVYGYTF
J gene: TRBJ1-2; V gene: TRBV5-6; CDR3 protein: CASRSSTGMYGYTF
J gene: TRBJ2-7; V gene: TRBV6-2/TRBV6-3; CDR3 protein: CASRKPGTRGANEQYF
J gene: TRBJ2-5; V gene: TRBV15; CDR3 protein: CATSRASYETQYF
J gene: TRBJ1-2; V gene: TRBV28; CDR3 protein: CASSLAQDNGYTF
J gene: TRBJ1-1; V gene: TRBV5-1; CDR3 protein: CASSLGWSGTEAFF
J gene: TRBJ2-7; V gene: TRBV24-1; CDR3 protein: CATSDGGARSYEQYF
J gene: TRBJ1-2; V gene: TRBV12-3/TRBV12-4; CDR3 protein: CASSMIGGEGYTF
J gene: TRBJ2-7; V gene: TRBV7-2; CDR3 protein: CASSFVGNYEQYF
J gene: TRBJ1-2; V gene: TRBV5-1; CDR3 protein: CASSLEGILYGYTF
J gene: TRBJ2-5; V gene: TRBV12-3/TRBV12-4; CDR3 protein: CASSLGDSTIETQYF
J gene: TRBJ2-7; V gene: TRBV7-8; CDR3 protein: CASRPSRTAEQYF
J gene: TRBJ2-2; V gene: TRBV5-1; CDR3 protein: CASSFGEANTGELFF
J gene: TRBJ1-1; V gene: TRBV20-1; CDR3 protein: CSVGTGGPGAFF
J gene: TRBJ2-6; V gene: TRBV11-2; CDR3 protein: CASRRGVASGANVLTF
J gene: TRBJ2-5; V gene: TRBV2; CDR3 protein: CALGTGEETQYF